Each of the 3 T cell receptor beta chains below was sequenced from the same sample in a study of naive and memory T cell subsets. Their cognate antigens are unknown. Points from the study as a whole: A few larger clonotypes appeared in naive repertoires, especially CD8, possibly memory cells re-expressing CD45RA.

Two oligonucleotides, mixed equimolar, formed the beta constant-region primer covering TRBC1 and TRBC2. Four rounds of PCR amplified the ligated cDNA using nested alpha and beta constant-region primers plus SP2. TCRdb analysed the UMI-ligation and nested PCR reads with MiXCR anew, one entry per CDR3 protein. The data show 85,000 to 130,000 distinct CDR3 sequences, with around 13% seen just once and around 2.8% held by the top ten. The sequencing sample was made of naive CD8+ T cells from blood. Receptors originate from a human donor in good health.

Concerning this clonotype itself: At one end, the junction sequence differs from germline, possibly due to a read error. This chain connects TRBV20-1 to TRBJ1-4, with D perhaps TRBD1 (6 bases). The germline V gene has CDR1 DFQATT and CDR2 SNEGSKA (reference sequence). CDR3 length: 14 amino acids. CDR3 protein: CSAYRGQANGKLFF. CDR3 in DNA: TGCAGTGCTTATCGGGGGCAGGCTAATGGAAAACTGTTTTTT.

This clonotype has just a few counts. This sequence joins TRBV20-1 and TRBJ2-3; no definite D call. Trimming left V 1 base short and J 4 bases short, with 15 bases between. Germline V gene lookup returns CDR1 DFQATT and CDR2 SNEGSKA (reference sequence). CDR3 length equals 15 residues. CDR3 loop: CSARVGSRQADTQYF. CDR3 sequence (DNA): TGCAGTGCTAGAGTGGGTTCTAGGCAAGCAGATACGCAGTATTTT.

At least ten counts were recorded for this clonotype. The chain joins TRBV12-3 or TRBV12-4 to TRBJ1-1, with 7 bases matching TRBD1. The trim removed 2 bases at V and 4 bases at J, leaving 7 bases unmatched. The CDR3 has 15 amino acids. The CDR3 loop is CASSLSPQGITEAFF. The CDR3 DNA reads as TGTGCCAGCAGTTTATCCCCACAGGGGATCACTGAAGCTTTCTTT.